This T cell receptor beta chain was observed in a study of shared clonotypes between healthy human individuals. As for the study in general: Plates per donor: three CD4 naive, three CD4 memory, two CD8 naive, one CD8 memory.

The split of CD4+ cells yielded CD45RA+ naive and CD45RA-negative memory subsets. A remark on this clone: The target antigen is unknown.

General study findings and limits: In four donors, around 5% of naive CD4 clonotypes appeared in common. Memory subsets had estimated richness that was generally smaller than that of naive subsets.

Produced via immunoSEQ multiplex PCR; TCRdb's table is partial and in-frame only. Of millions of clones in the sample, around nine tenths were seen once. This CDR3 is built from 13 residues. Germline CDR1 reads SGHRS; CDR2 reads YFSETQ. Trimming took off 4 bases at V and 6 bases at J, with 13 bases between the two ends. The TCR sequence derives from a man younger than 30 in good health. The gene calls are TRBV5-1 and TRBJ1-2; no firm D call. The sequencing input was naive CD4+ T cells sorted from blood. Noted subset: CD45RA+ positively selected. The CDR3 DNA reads TGCGCCAGCAGCCCACGAGAAGGGAATGGCTACACCTTC. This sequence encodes CASSPREGNGYTF.